This T cell receptor beta chain emerged from a study of shared clonotypes between healthy human individuals. Clones were read by immunoSEQ multiplex PCR, and TCRdb kept only the in-frame ones, dropping some. The sample yields 740,000 or so clones, more than 70% seen once. The V and J ends lost 7 bases and 2 bases, in that order; junction bases with no gene match: 9. CDR1 and CDR2 from the germline V gene are MDHEN and SYDVKM. The CDR3 has 16 amino acids. The chain carries TRBV28 and TRBJ2-7; 12 nucleotides match TRBD1. This clonotype was obtained from a young woman in good health. Sequenced input: memory CD4+ T cells sorted from blood. Regarding subset: CD45RA-negative fraction. CDR3 loop: CASITAGTGGAYEQYF. The CDR3 coding sequence is TGTGCCAGCATAACGGCCGGGACAGGGGGCGCCTACGAGCAGTACTTC.